These 23 T cell receptor beta chains share one sample of origin, sequenced in a study of CD8+CD57+ T cells in acquired aplastic anemia. According to the study, genomic DNA was the template for TCR beta VDJ and CDR3 profiling. TCRdb recomputed calls from the reads with MiXCR, one row per CDR3 protein. The sample lists around 170,000 distinct CDR3 sequences, about 64% occurring once. The specimen was sorted CD4+, CD8+, or CD8+CD57+ T cells (not recorded which) from PBMCs. The source is a human donor in good health.

This chain uses TRBV20-1 with TRBJ2-7; perhaps TRBD2 as D (5 bases). Germline-derived CDR1 and CDR2 are DFQATT and SNEGSKA (reference sequence). The CDR3 extends over 13 amino acids. V lost 6 bases and J 0 bases, leaving 12 bases between the germline ends. The CDR3 DNA sequence: TGCAGTGCCGTAGAGGGAAGCTCCTACGAGCAGTACTTC. It is translated as CSAVEGSSYEQYF.

This clonotype came up many times. The chain is built from TRBV2 and TRBJ2-1; 7 bases line up with TRBD2. Germline V gene lookup returns CDR1 SNHLY and CDR2 FYNNEI. The V and J ends lost 1 base and 7 bases, in that order; junction bases with no gene match: 7. The CDR3 runs to 15 residues. This CDR3 is CASSEGLAEGNEQFF. CDR3 sequence (DNA): TGTGCCAGCAGTGAAGGTCTAGCGGAAGGGAATGAGCAGTTCTTC. The full variable domain, rest sourced from reference TRBV2 and TRBJ2-1, is EPEVTQTPSHQVTQMGQEVILRCVPISNHLYFYWYRQILGQKVEFLVSFYNNEISEKSEIFDDQFSVERPDGSNFTLKIRSTKLEDSAMYFCASSEGLAEGNEQFFGPGTRLTVL.

Concerning this clonotype itself: Compared with germline, one end of the junction differs, possibly owing to a read error. The chain combines TRBV4-1 with TRBJ1-1, with 10 bases matching TRBD1. The CDR3 extends over 18 amino acids. Germline V gives CDR1 MGHRA, CDR2 YSYEKL. CDR3 coding DNA: TGTGCCAGCAGCCGAGATGGCGGACAGGGGGGTATGAGCACTGAAGCTTTCTTT. Amino acid sequence: CASSRDGGQGGMSTEAFF.

The rearrangement joins TRBV5-1 to TRBJ1-2; TRBD1 aligns across 8 bases. This CDR3 is built from 13 residues. CDR1 is SGHRS and CDR2 is YFSETQ in the germline V gene. Losses at the gene ends were 4 bases for V and 8 bases for J; bases not matched to a gene: 7. CDR3 sequence: CASSGGTGEGYTF. Here the CDR3 DNA reads TGCGCCAGCAGCGGCGGGACAGGAGAAGGCTACACCTTC.

The chain combines TRBV19 with TRBJ2-7; D gene ambiguous. Between the trimmed V and J ends, which lost 6 bases and 2 bases, there was a span of 8 bases. Looked up from germline, CDR1 is LNHDA and CDR2 is SQIVND (reference sequence). This CDR3 contains 12 residues. The CDR3 region has the DNA TGTGCCAGTAGGGACGGACCCTACGAGCAGTACTTC. Protein product: CASRDGPYEQYF.

This chain uses TRBV7-9 with TRBJ2-5; D call uncertain. Per germline, CDR1 SEHNR and CDR2 FQNEAQ (reference sequence). CDR3 length: 13 residues. Trimming removed 4 bases at V and 7 bases at J, with 13 bases between. CDR3: CASSSKGTGTQYF. CDR3 coding DNA: TGTGCCAGCAGCTCGAAGGGAACCGGGACCCAGTACTTC. The whole variable domain, filled in from reference TRBV7-9 and TRBJ2-5, reads DTGVSQNPRHKITKRGQNVTFRCDPISEHNRLYWYRQTLGQGPEFLTYFQNEAQLEKSRLLSDRFSAERPKGSFSTLEIQRTEQGDSAMYLCASSSKGTGTQYFGPGTRLLVL.

This clonotype was detected a few times. The V gene is TRBV19, the J gene TRBJ1-5; D remains ambiguous. Trimming took off 8 bases at V and 4 bases at J, with 9 bases between the two ends. This CDR3 spans 12 amino acids. Germline CDR1 and CDR2: LNHDA and SQIVND (reference sequence). The CDR3 region has the DNA TGTGCCAGTGGTCTGGGTAATCAGCCCCAGCATTTT. Its protein is CASGLGNQPQHF.

The chain carries TRBV5-1 and TRBJ2-3; D remains unclear. The CDR3 has 15 amino acids. The V end was cut by 1 base, the J end by 4 bases, with 13 bases between. Germline assignment: CDR1 SGHRS and CDR2 YFSETQ. CDR3 in DNA: TGCGCCAGCAGCTTGCGGTCCGGGTCCGCAGATACGCAGTATTTT. Residues: CASSLRSGSADTQYF.

The chain is built from TRBV7-2 and TRBJ2-5, with 7 bases identical to TRBD2. V lost 5 bases and J lost 0; bases outside the gene matches: 3. CDR3 length: 14 residues. Germline V gene data show CDR1 as SGHTA and CDR2 as FQGNSA. The CDR3 nucleotides are TGTGCCAGCAGCCTAACTAGCGACCAAGAGACCCAGTACTTC. Translating it yields CASSLTSDQETQYF.

The chain employs TRBV7-8 and TRBJ2-7; weak D call: TRBD2 (6 bases). The CDR3 sequence is 14 residues long. The ends were cut back, 4 bases at V and 2 bases at J, with 12 bases in the middle. In germline, CDR1 is SGHVS, CDR2 FQNEAQ. The CDR3 bases are TGTGCCAGCAGCTACCGACTAGGAGCCTACGAGCAGTACTTC. This translates into CASSYRLGAYEQYF.

The genes are TRBV7-8 and TRBJ1-1; D gene unclear. This CDR3 region has 11 residues. Germline assignment: CDR1 SGHVS and CDR2 FQNEAQ. Trimming took off 3 bases at V and 8 bases at J, with 7 bases between the two ends. CDR3 loop: CASSLGLEAFF. For the CDR3, the DNA is TGTGCCAGCAGCTTGGGTCTCGAAGCTTTCTTT. Variable domain in full (rest from reference TRBV7-8 and TRBJ1-1): GAGVSQSPRYKVAKRGQDVALRCDPISGHVSLFWYQQALGQGPEFLTYFQNEAQLDKSGLPSDRFFAERPEGSVSTLKIQRTQQEDSAVYLCASSLGLEAFFGQGTRLTVV.

The CDR3 bases are TGCGCCAGCAGCTTGGCCCAGGAGGGCCACGGGGGCAGGGACACTGAAGCTTTCTTT. This gives the protein CASSLAQEGHGGRDTEAFF. This sequence joins TRBV5-1 and TRBJ1-1; the D gene is possibly TRBD1 (6 bases). The CDR3 is 19 amino acids. Germline CDR1 is SGHRS and CDR2 is YFSETQ. The germline V and J ends were trimmed by 0 bases and 3 bases, with 24 bases remaining between them.

The J gene is TRBJ2-1, the V gene TRBV2, with 12 bases identical to TRBD2. Germline trimming cut 5 bases from V and 12 bases from J; bases unmatched to any gene: 5. The CDR3 has 13 residues. Germline assignment: CDR1 SNHLY and CDR2 FYNNEI. The DNA for the CDR3 is TGTGCCAGCAGTCCGCTAGCGGGGGGGGGGCAGTTCTTC. Amino acid sequence: CASSPLAGGGQFF.

The chain carries TRBV20-1 and TRBJ1-6, with 7 bases that match TRBD1. Germline CDR1 is DFQATT and CDR2 is SNEGSKA (reference sequence). The V and J ends lost 6 bases and 5 bases, in that order; junction bases with no gene match: 7. The length of the CDR3 is 14 residues. The CDR3 loop reads CSALKGQNNSPLHF. The CDR3 nucleotides read TGCAGTGCCCTTAAGGGACAGAATAATTCACCCCTCCACTTT.

This chain uses TRBV15 with TRBJ2-7, with D possibly called TRBD1 or TRBD2 (5 bases each). The J call is doubtful: the DNA matches TRBJ2-5 better. This CDR3 region has 16 residues. Germline V gives CDR1 LNHNV, CDR2 YYDKDF (reference sequence). CDR3 DNA: TGTGCCACCAGCATTCGGGAAAGATCTGGGGCGGAGACCCAGTACTTC. Amino acid sequence: CATSIRERSGAETQYF.

At least ten counts were recorded for this clonotype. J is TRBJ2-1 and V is TRBV19; no reliable D call. The germline V gene encodes CDR1 LNHDA and CDR2 SQIVND (reference sequence). Trimming removed 3 bases from V and 0 bases from J, with 3 bases in between. This CDR3 region has 13 residues. The CDR3 region is CASSINSYNEQFF. The CDR3 DNA sequence: TGTGCCAGTAGTATTAACTCCTACAATGAGCAGTTCTTC.

This clonotype was seen ten or more times. CDR3 residues: CASIAGVDYEQYF. The DNA for the CDR3 is TGTGCCAGCATAGCGGGAGTAGACTACGAGCAGTACTTC. This chain uses TRBV6-6 with TRBJ2-7; 9 bases match TRBD2. V was pared by 7 bases and J by 3 bases, with 4 bases of the junction left unmatched. The V gene's germline CDR1 is MNHNY and CDR2 SVGAGI (reference sequence). This CDR3 has 13 residues.

About this clonotype itself: A clone one base away is much larger, so this may be a read error. The chain employs TRBV5-6 and TRBJ2-3; no firm D call. This CDR3 comprises 15 residues. The V end was cut by 0 bases, the J end by 0 bases, with 8 bases between. Germline V gives CDR1 SGHDT, CDR2 YYEEEE. The CDR3 protein is CASSLGSGSTDTQYF. The CDR3 bases are TGTGCCAGCAGCTTGGGATCCGGGAGCACAGATACGCAGTATTTT.

The rearrangement uses TRBV7-9 and TRBJ2-2, with 7 positions matching TRBD1. This CDR3 is built from 16 residues. In germline, CDR1 is SEHNR, CDR2 FQNEAQ (reference sequence). V lost 5 bases to trimming and J lost 1 base; unmatched junction nucleotides: 7. The CDR3 protein is CASSDIGTENTGELFF. In nucleotides, the CDR3 is TGTGCCAGCAGCGATATTGGGACAGAGAACACCGGGGAGCTGTTTTTT.

In regard to this clonotype: An end of the junction does not agree with germline; a read error may underlie this. This sequence joins TRBV19 and TRBJ1-3; D possibly corresponds to TRBD1 (5 bases). The CDR3 totals 15 residues. Germline assignment: CDR1 LNHDA and CDR2 SQIVND (reference sequence). The CDR3 nucleotides are TGTGCCAGTAGTATGAACGAGGGGCGGGGAAACACCACATATTTT. As protein: CASSMNEGRGNTTYF.

The DNA for the CDR3 is TGTGCCAGCAGCTTAACAGAGGGGGCTCGAGGCTACACCTTC. Protein sequence: CASSLTEGARGYTF. The genes are TRBV7-2 and TRBJ1-2; 7 bases map to TRBD1. CDR3 length equals 14 residues. Germline CDR1 and CDR2: SGHTA and FQGNSA. V dropped 2 bases and J dropped 8; count of bases not matched to a gene: 8.

This clonotype showed up many times. This chain uses TRBV2 with TRBJ2-1, with 12 positions matching TRBD2. In germline, CDR1 is SNHLY, CDR2 FYNNEI. V lost 6 bases, J lost 6 bases, and 6 bases stayed unmatched. The CDR3 has 15 amino acids. DNA of the CDR3: TGTGCCAGCAGGGAAACTAGCGGGAGGCTCAATGAGCAGTTCTTC. Encoded protein: CASRETSGRLNEQFF.

The chain uses TRBV20-1 and TRBJ2-7; a possible D gene is TRBD1 (7 bases). The CDR3 extends over 15 amino acids. V was trimmed by 3 bases and J by 1 base, leaving 16 bases between them. CDR1 DFQATT and CDR2 SNEGSKA come from the germline V gene (reference sequence). The CDR3 nucleotides are TGCAGTGCTAGTACGGACAGGAGGGTTTCCTACGAGCAGTACTTC. Translating gives CSASTDRRVSYEQYF.